The 12 T cell receptor beta chains given below trace back to one sample, sequenced in a study of T cell changes during pregnancy in multiple sclerosis. Sequenced by immunoSEQ multiplex PCR; TCRdb stores in-frame clones only, minus some. The sample records approximately 88,000 clones, 85% to 95% being singletons. The sequencing used peripheral blood, collected in the first trimester of pregnancy. Receptors originate from a female donor with multiple sclerosis, enrolled in a pregnancy study.

This chain uses TRBV10-2 with TRBJ2-5, with D possibly being TRBD1 (5 bases). Germline loops: CDR1 WSHSY, CDR2 SAAADI. V was pared by 3 bases and J by 7 bases, with 12 bases between. CDR3 length: 13 amino acids. The CDR3 loop reads CASSEQVQGTQYF. The CDR3, as DNA: TGCGCCAGCAGTGAACAGGTTCAGGGGACCCAGTACTTC.

The rearrangement links TRBV2 to TRBJ1-6, with TRBD1 identical over 7 bases. V shed 5 bases, J shed 10 bases, and the junction held 8 bases outside the gene matches. This CDR3 comprises 14 residues. From germline, CDR1 is SNHLY and CDR2 FYNNEI. The CDR3 sequence is CASSSTGNYSPLHF. CDR3 in DNA: TGTGCCAGCAGTTCGACAGGGAATTACTCACCCCTCCACTTT.

The V call is TRBV6-6, the J call TRBJ2-2; 8 nucleotides match TRBD1. Trimming at V came to 7 bases and at J to 7 bases, leaving 8 bases not matched to a gene. The CDR3 totals 14 residues. In germline, CDR1 is MNHNY, CDR2 SVGAGI (reference sequence). Here the CDR3 reads CASNLRQGSGELFF. The CDR3 DNA sequence: TGTGCCAGCAATCTTCGACAGGGGAGCGGGGAGCTGTTTTTT.

This chain links TRBV2 with TRBJ1-2; TRBD1 is a possible D gene (5 bases). The CDR3 extends over 13 amino acids. Deletions cut 7 bases from V and 5 bases from J, with 14 bases between. CDR1 is SNHLY, CDR2 FYNNEI, per germline. CDR3 in DNA: TGTGCCAGCACCGGGGGGAGGATATATGGCTACACCTTC. Its protein product is CASTGGRIYGYTF.

The chain joins TRBV7-8 to TRBJ2-7; 7 bases align to TRBD2. The V gene end was trimmed by 1 base and the J gene end by 1 base; junction bases not matched to a gene: 4. CDR1 is SGHVS, CDR2 FQNEAQ, per germline. This CDR3 has 15 amino acids. The CDR3 sequence is CASSLETGGSYEQYF. The CDR3 coding sequence is TGTGCCAGCAGCTTAGAGACGGGGGGTTCCTACGAGCAGTACTTC.

The chain is built from TRBV7-2 and TRBJ1-2; TRBD1 is a possible D gene (5 bases). From germline, CDR1 is SGHTA and CDR2 FQGNSA. The CDR3 has 15 residues. Trimming stripped 3 bases from V and 2 bases from J, with 13 bases between. The CDR3, as DNA: TGTGCCAGCAGCTTGGTGGACACTGACAACTATGGCTACACCTTC. It is translated as CASSLVDTDNYGYTF.

The chain combines TRBV7-2 with TRBJ2-2; the match to TRBD2 covers 8 bases. This CDR3 has 15 residues. J lost 7 bases, V lost 7 bases, and 11 bases had no gene match. Germline CDR1 and CDR2: SGHTA and FQGNSA. CDR3: CASIHVGGGVGELFF. The CDR3 DNA reads TGTGCCAGCATCCACGTCGGGGGGGGTGTCGGGGAGCTGTTTTTT. The full variable domain, rest sourced from reference TRBV7-2 and TRBJ2-2, is GAGVSQSPSNKVTEKGKDVELRCDPISGHTALYWYRQSLGQGLEFLIYFQGNSAPDKSGLPSDRFSAERTGGSVSTLTIQRTQQEDSAVYLCASIHVGGGVGELFFGEGSRLTVL.

The V call is TRBV5-1, the J call TRBJ1-2, with D possibly TRBD1 on 5 matching bases. The V end lost 0 bases, the J end lost 2 bases, and 11 bases lay between the germline ends. Germline V gene lookup returns CDR1 SGHRS and CDR2 YFSETQ. This CDR3 is 15 amino acids long. CDR3 sequence (DNA): TGCGCCAGCAGCTTGGAAGACGACAGCAACTATGGCTACACCTTC. Translation gives CASSLEDDSNYGYTF.

This clone was observed a few times. The rearrangement joins TRBV7-9 to TRBJ1-2, with 9 positions matching TRBD1. This CDR3 has 14 residues. V shed 5 bases and J 6 bases; nucleotides not matched to a gene: 7. CDR1 is SEHNR and CDR2 is FQNEAQ in the germline V gene (reference sequence). The CDR3 nucleotides are TGTGCCAGCAGCACCCCCGGGACAGGGCATGGCTACACCTTC. Translation gives CASSTPGTGHGYTF.

As DNA, the CDR3 is TGTGCCAGTAGTACTGGGGCAGACCGGGGGGCCCTCCACTTT. It codes for CASSTGADRGALHF. The J gene is TRBJ1-6, the V gene TRBV19; maybe TRBD1 (5 bases). The CDR3 sequence is 14 residues long. Germline CDR1 reads LNHDA; CDR2 reads SQIVND (reference sequence). Trimming removed 4 bases from V and 14 bases from J, with 18 bases in between.

There are a few counts of this clone. This chain uses TRBV5-5 with TRBJ1-3, with unresolved D. Germline values: CDR1 SGHKS, CDR2 YYEKEE (reference sequence). The V end lost 6 bases, the J end lost 0 bases, and 13 bases lay between the germline ends. There are 15 residues in the CDR3. The CDR3 DNA sequence: TGTGCCAGCACCCCTGATTGGGCCTCTGGAAACACCATATATTTT. This codes for CASTPDWASGNTIYF.

This clone appeared a single time. This chain uses TRBV15 with TRBJ2-5; no clear D. V was cut by 3 bases and J by 5 bases, with 10 bases left in between. This CDR3 spans 13 amino acids. The germline V gene encodes CDR1 LNHNV and CDR2 YYDKDF (reference sequence). CDR3 in DNA: TGTGCCACCAGCAGGCTAGAGGTGGAGACCCAGTACTTC. As protein: CATSRLEVETQYF.